Below, 9 T cell receptor beta chains from the same sample are listed, as sequenced in a study of T cell responses to AZD1222 COVID-19 vaccine. TCRdb keeps only in-frame clones here, not all; method: immunoSEQ multiplex PCR. The table has around 180,000 clones, about 90% seen once. The specimen comprised peripheral blood, sampled on day 0 of MenACWY control vaccination. The receptor set was obtained from an adult in good health.

V and J are TRBV11-2 and TRBJ1-2, with 7 bases that match TRBD1. V was pared by 1 base and J by 4 bases, with 9 bases of the junction left unmatched. CDR1 is SGHAT and CDR2 is FQNNGV in the germline V gene. The length of the CDR3 is 16 residues. Written as DNA, the CDR3 is TGTGCCAGCAGCTTAGGTACTCCTTGGACAGGCTATGGCTACACCTTC. Amino acids: CASSLGTPWTGYGYTF. The complete variable domain, with remaining parts taken from reference TRBV11-2 and TRBJ1-2, reads EAGVAQSPRYKIIEKRQSVAFWCNPISGHATLYWYQQILGQGPKLLIQFQNNGVVDDSQLPKDRFSAERLKGVDSTLKIQPAKLEDSAVYLCASSLGTPWTGYGYTFGSGTRLTVV.

The V gene is TRBV5-6, the J gene TRBJ1-6; 7 bases match TRBD1. V shed 1 base and J 9 bases; nucleotides not matched to a gene: 7. The CDR3 sequence is 15 residues long. Germline values: CDR1 SGHDT, CDR2 YYEEEE. The CDR3 loop reads CASSLNDREISPLHF. CDR3 DNA sequence: TGTGCCAGCAGCTTGAATGACAGGGAGATTTCACCCCTCCACTTT. The full variable domain, completed using reference TRBV5-6 and TRBJ1-6, is DAGVTQSPTHLIKTRGQQVTLRCSPKSGHDTVSWYQQALGQGPQFIFQYYEEEERQRGNFPDRFSGHQFPNYSSELNVNALLLGDSALYLCASSLNDREISPLHFGNGTRLTVT.

The rearrangement uses TRBV7-2 and TRBJ1-4; TRBD1 aligns across 8 bases. The CDR3 runs 14 residues. Germline values: CDR1 SGHTA, CDR2 FQGNSA. V lost 5 bases, J lost 4 bases, and 3 bases stayed unmatched. As DNA, the CDR3 is TGTGCCAGCAGCCAGGACAGGGTTAATGAAAAACTGTTTTTT. It specifies CASSQDRVNEKLFF.

V and J are TRBV7-3 and TRBJ2-7; possibly TRBD1 or TRBD2 for D (5 bases each). Germline V gene sequence: CDR1 SGHTA, CDR2 FQGTGA. Trimming pared 2 bases from V and 0 bases from J, leaving 11 bases between. The CDR3 totals 15 residues. CDR3 in amino acids: CASSLWGNRSYEQYF. In DNA form, the CDR3 reads TGTGCCAGCAGCTTATGGGGGAACCGCTCCTACGAGCAGTACTTC.

This clone came up once. In DNA form, the CDR3 reads TGTGCCAGCAGTGAAGATGGCAGGGGGGGCACAGATACGCAGTATTTT. Protein sequence: CASSEDGRGGTDTQYF. The rearrangement links TRBV2 to TRBJ2-3; D perhaps matches TRBD1 (7 bases). In germline, CDR1 is SNHLY, CDR2 FYNNEI. The CDR3 has 16 residues. The V end lost 1 base, the J end lost 1 base, and 12 bases lay between the germline ends.

The rearrangement links TRBV4-3 to TRBJ2-1; a possible D gene is TRBD2 (6 bases). This CDR3 is 13 amino acids long. V was clipped by 4 bases and J by 6 bases, with 10 bases between them. Germline loops: CDR1 LGHNA, CDR2 YSLEER. The CDR3 here is CASSPGDPNEQFF. The CDR3 region has the DNA TGCGCCAGCAGCCCGGGGGACCCCAATGAGCAGTTCTTC.

The table lists this clone with a count of one. The chain joins TRBV19 to TRBJ2-5; D tentatively reads TRBD1 or TRBD2 (5 bases each). CDR3 length: 13 amino acids. Trimming took 8 bases from V and 4 from J, leaving 14 bases between them. Germline V lookup: CDR1 LNHDA, CDR2 SQIVND (reference sequence). In nucleotides, the CDR3 is TGTGCCAGTGGGGGTTTTGCGGGAGAGACCCAGTACTTC. Translation gives CASGGFAGETQYF.

The J gene is TRBJ1-2, the V gene TRBV9; 8 nucleotides line up with TRBD1. Germline V lookup: CDR1 SGDLS, CDR2 YYNGEE. V was clipped by 1 base and J by 4 bases; unmatched bases: 6. CDR3 length: 15 amino acids. CDR3 sequence reads: CASSVLDRVTYGYTF. CDR3 sequence (DNA): TGTGCCAGCAGCGTACTGGACAGGGTGACCTATGGCTACACCTTC.

This CDR3 is CASRKLRGVTYEQYF. Written as DNA, the CDR3 is TGTGCCAGCCGGAAATTGAGGGGGGTAACCTACGAGCAGTACTTC. The chain carries TRBV27 and TRBJ2-7; TRBD1 or TRBD2 may be the D gene (6 bases each). Trimming removed 8 bases from V and 2 bases from J, with 19 bases in between. Looked up from germline, CDR1 is MNHEY and CDR2 is SMNVEV (reference sequence). The CDR3 runs 15 residues.